The 26 T cell receptor beta chains given below trace back to one sample, sequenced in a study of cytomegalovirus exposure and HLA in healthy donors. Both 60 Vbeta primers and 13 Jbeta primers went into the PCR. Only in-frame clones appear in the TCRdb table, and some are missing; sequencing was by immunoSEQ multiplex PCR. Of under 80,000 clones listed, 55% to 80% were seen once; the top ten hold about 2%. The sample taken for sequencing was PBMCs. The source of these receptors is a woman aged 25 to 39 in good health and CMV-seronegative.

CDR3 bases: TGCGCCAGCAGCCAACAAGGACTAGCCACGACCGGGGAGCTGTTTTTT. This encodes CASSQQGLATTGELFF. V and J are TRBV5-1 and TRBJ2-2, with 8 bases lining up with TRBD2. The CDR3 covers 16 residues. CDR1 and CDR2 from the germline V gene are SGHRS and YFSETQ. With 4 bases clipped from V and 5 bases from J, the junction kept 10 bases outside the gene matches.

The rearrangement links TRBV5-5 to TRBJ1-6; D is possibly TRBD1 (6 bases). Per germline, CDR1 SGHKS and CDR2 YYEKEE (reference sequence). Trimming pared 1 base from V and 9 bases from J, leaving 14 bases between. This CDR3 spans 15 amino acids. The CDR3 region has the DNA TGTGCCAGCAGCTTGAAACAGGGTATCAGTTCACCCCTCCACTTT. This sequence encodes CASSLKQGISSPLHF.

This chain connects TRBV5-1 to TRBJ2-3, with D possibly TRBD1 on 5 matching bases. The V and J ends lost 0 bases and 0 bases respectively, with 14 bases between them. The length of the CDR3 is 17 residues. The germline CDR1 and CDR2 sequences are SGHRS and YFSETQ. The CDR3 coding sequence is TGCGCCAGCAGCTTGGCCGCTGGGGCAGGGAGCACAGATACGCAGTATTTT. It yields the protein CASSLAAGAGSTDTQYF.

In this sample, this clone turned up once. This rearrangement joins TRBV6-5 to TRBJ2-7; a possible D gene is TRBD1 (6 bases). Trimming stripped 10 bases from V and 4 bases from J, with 20 bases between. The CDR3 consists of 14 residues. Germline V gene data show CDR1 as MNHEY and CDR2 as SVGAGI. The CDR3 DNA sequence: TGTGCCAACAAGGGTAACAGGGACACGTACGAGCAGTACTTC. Translating gives CANKGNRDTYEQYF.

The chain combines TRBV6-1 with TRBJ2-7; D may be TRBD1 (6 bases). The V end lost 7 bases, the J end lost 0 bases, and 13 bases lay between the germline ends. The germline CDR1 and CDR2 sequences are MNHNS and SASEGT. The CDR3 spans 14 residues. CDR3 in DNA: TGTGCCAGCACCCTGAGCAGGGGCTCCTACGAGCAGTACTTC. Its translation: CASTLSRGSYEQYF.

V usage is TRBV7-9 and J usage is TRBJ1-5; D is perhaps TRBD1 (5 bases). Germline assignment: CDR1 SEHNR and CDR2 FQNEAQ (reference sequence). V was shortened by 3 bases and J by 2 bases, with 8 bases between the two germline ends. This CDR3 has 14 amino acids. The CDR3 coding sequence is TGTGCCAGCAGCTTTACGGGGGGCAATCAGCCCCAGCATTTT. Its protein product is CASSFTGGNQPQHF.

This clone was seen a handful of times. Here the CDR3 DNA reads TGTGCCAGTAGTATCTGGGCAGGGGGCTCCTACGAGCAGTACTTC. The encoded protein is CASSIWAGGSYEQYF. The chain combines TRBV19 with TRBJ2-7; 7 bases line up with TRBD1. Germline CDR1 and CDR2: LNHDA and SQIVND (reference sequence). V dropped 3 bases and J dropped 0; count of bases not matched to a gene: 5. This CDR3 contains 15 residues. The whole variable domain, remainder taken from reference TRBV19 and TRBJ2-7, is DGGITQSPKYLFRKEGQNVTLSCEQNLNHDAMYWYRQDPGQGLRLIYYSQIVNDFQKGDIAEGYSVSREKKESFPLTVTSAQKNPTAFYLCASSIWAGGSYEQYFGPGTRLTVT.

The rearrangement uses TRBV2 and TRBJ1-2; perhaps TRBD1 as D (6 bases). There are 14 residues in the CDR3. Trimming left V 6 bases short and J 3 bases short, with 14 bases between. CDR1 is SNHLY and CDR2 is FYNNEI in the germline V gene. The CDR3 bases are TGTGCCAGCAGAGTCCGGACAGCCGACTATGGCTACACCTTC. It specifies CASRVRTADYGYTF.

V gene TRBV19 combines with J gene TRBJ2-1; the match to TRBD1 covers 9 bases. The ends lost 6 bases at V and 10 bases at J; junction bases unmatched: 7. Per the germline V gene, CDR1 is LNHDA and CDR2 is SQIVND (reference sequence). This CDR3 contains 13 residues. CDR3 DNA: TGTGCCAGTAGAAAAACAGGGGGCGGGGAGCAGTTCTTC. It codes for CASRKTGGGEQFF.

The V and J genes are TRBV19 and TRBJ2-5, with TRBD1 matching 10 bases. V shed 6 bases and J 9 bases; nucleotides not matched to a gene: 10. Germline CDR1 reads LNHDA; CDR2 reads SQIVND (reference sequence). The CDR3 covers 14 residues. This CDR3 is CASRSGTGASAQYF. Here the CDR3 DNA reads TGTGCCAGTAGGTCCGGGACAGGGGCTTCGGCCCAGTACTTC.

The genes are TRBV5-1 and TRBJ2-5, with 9 positions matching TRBD1. The J call may be mistaken, given a closer DNA end match to TRBJ2-7. The CDR3 length is 15 residues. Germline CDR1 reads SGHRS; CDR2 reads YFSETQ. This chain's CDR3 is CASSSTGGMSYEQYF. CDR3 DNA: TGCGCCAGCAGCTCCACAGGGGGCATGTCCTACGAGCAGTACTTC.

The chain links TRBV6-5 to TRBJ2-7; TRBD1 matches at 9 bases. The germline V gene has CDR1 MNHEY and CDR2 SVGAGI. V was clipped by 10 bases and J by 2 bases; unmatched bases: 3. This CDR3 is 12 amino acids long. DNA of the CDR3: TGTGCCACCGGGACAGGGACCTACGAGCAGTACTTC. Protein sequence: CATGTGTYEQYF.

V gene TRBV7-3 combines with J gene TRBJ1-1; 8 positions match TRBD1. The CDR3 contains 16 residues. CDR1 is SGHTA, CDR2 FQGTGA, per germline. J gave up 0 bases and V 2 bases, and 5 bases lay outside the gene matches. The DNA for the CDR3 is TGTGCCAGCAGCTTAGGGCAGGGGGCGGTGAACACTGAAGCTTTCTTT. This translates into CASSLGQGAVNTEAFF.

V usage is TRBV28 and J usage is TRBJ1-5, with D unclear. CDR3 length: 12 amino acids. Germline V gene lookup returns CDR1 MDHEN and CDR2 SYDVKM. V was shortened by 8 bases and J by 0 bases, with 5 bases between the two germline ends. The CDR3 coding sequence is TGTGCCAGCCTTAATAGCAATCAGCCCCAGCATTTT. It encodes CASLNSNQPQHF.

This clone was observed a few times. The chain couples TRBV21-1 to TRBJ1-5. TRBV21-1 is given as a pseudogene. The CDR3 loop spans 17 amino acids. The CDR3 bases are TGTGCCAGCAGCAAAGCTCTTGAGGGGAGGTTTTATCAGCCCCAGCATTTT. Residues: CASSKALEGRFYQPQHF.

The J gene is TRBJ1-2, the V gene TRBV30; 7 bases align to TRBD1. The CDR3 is made up of 13 amino acids. Trimming cost V 0 bases and J 4 bases; bases outside gene matches: 2. From germline, CDR1 is GTSNPN and CDR2 SVGIG (reference sequence). DNA for the CDR3: TGTGCCTGGAGTGTACAGGGGCCCTATGGCTACACCTTC. Translated: CAWSVQGPYGYTF.

The chain recombines TRBV11-1 with TRBJ1-2, with D uncertain. V gave up 0 bases and J gave up 4 bases, with 6 bases separating them. Germline V gene data show CDR1 as SGHAT and CDR2 as FQDESV (reference sequence). CDR3 length: 13 residues. CDR3 sequence: CASSLAGSYGYTF. CDR3 sequence (DNA): TGTGCCAGCAGCTTAGCAGGGAGCTATGGCTACACCTTC.

This chain joins TRBV6-6 and TRBJ2-7; 7 nucleotides match TRBD1. The ends lost 5 bases at V and 3 bases at J; junction bases unmatched: 10. Per the germline V gene, CDR1 is MNHNY and CDR2 is SVGAGI (reference sequence). This CDR3 has 15 amino acids. CDR3 in DNA: TGTGCCAGCAGTCCCTCGACAGGGCGATACTACGAGCAGTACTTC. Encoded protein: CASSPSTGRYYEQYF.

The rearrangement joins TRBV7-3 to TRBJ2-3; 12 bases map to TRBD2. Unmatched junction bases numbered 7, after V lost 4 bases and J lost 5 bases. This CDR3 comprises 16 residues. Germline-derived CDR1 and CDR2 are SGHTA and FQGTGA. As DNA, the CDR3 is TGTGCCAGCAGCTCGCCCGGACTAGCGGGGAAAGATACGCAGTATTTT. It yields the protein CASSSPGLAGKDTQYF. The full variable domain, its missing parts supplied by reference TRBV7-3 and TRBJ2-3, is GAGVSQTPSNKVTEKGKYVELRCDPISGHTALYWYRQSLGQGPEFLIYFQGTGAADDSGLPNDRFFAVRPEGSVSTLKIQRTERGDSAVYLCASSSPGLAGKDTQYFGPGTRLTVL.

The rearrangement joins TRBV6-5 to TRBJ2-7, with D perhaps matching TRBD1 (5 bases). CDR1 is MNHEY, CDR2 SVGAGI, per germline. The CDR3 runs to 15 residues. V was pared by 0 bases and J by 4 bases, with 13 bases between. The CDR3 is CASSYSPWGGYEQYF. In DNA form, the CDR3 reads TGTGCCAGCAGTTACTCCCCGTGGGGCGGTTACGAGCAGTACTTC.

This clone was detected a few times. The gene calls are TRBV7-9 and TRBJ2-7; D gene uncertain. Per germline, CDR1 SEHNR and CDR2 FQNEAQ (reference sequence). V dropped 5 bases and J dropped 1 base, with 3 bases sitting between them. The CDR3 has 11 amino acids. The CDR3 here is CASSLSYEQYF. The CDR3 region has the DNA TGTGCCAGCAGCCTTTCCTACGAGCAGTACTTC. The full variable domain, rest sourced from reference TRBV7-9 and TRBJ2-7, is DTGVSQNPRHKITKRGQNVTFRCDPISEHNRLYWYRQTLGQGPEFLTYFQNEAQLEKSRLLSDRFSAERPKGSFSTLEIQRTEQGDSAMYLCASSLSYEQYFGPGTRLTVT.

V and J are TRBV6-1 and TRBJ2-3; 7 bases map to TRBD2. The trim removed 5 bases at V and 6 bases at J, leaving 11 bases unmatched. Germline CDR1 and CDR2: MNHNS and SASEGT. The CDR3 contains 15 residues. As DNA, the CDR3 is TGTGCCAGCAGTCTGGGGGGGGGTATATTGGATACGCAGTATTTT. Translated, it gives CASSLGGGILDTQYF.

Only a few counts were recorded for this clone. V and J are TRBV5-1 and TRBJ1-3; TRBD1 is a possible D gene (6 bases). The germline gives CDR1 SGHRS, CDR2 YFSETQ. The CDR3 covers 15 residues. Between the trimmed V and J ends, which lost 5 bases and 0 bases, there was a span of 12 bases. The CDR3 loop reads CASRAGAHSGNTIYF. CDR3 bases: TGCGCCAGCAGAGCAGGGGCTCACTCTGGAAACACCATATATTTT.

V and J are TRBV6-6 and TRBJ1-5, with D maybe TRBD1 (6 bases). Germline V gives CDR1 MNHNY, CDR2 SVGAGI (reference sequence). V was clipped by 6 bases and J by 6 bases, with 12 bases between them. The CDR3 contains 13 residues. The DNA for the CDR3 is TGTGCCAGCAGACCTCAACAGGGTCAGCCCCAGCATTTT. It specifies CASRPQQGQPQHF.

The V call is TRBV19, the J call TRBJ1-1; no definite D call. CDR3 length equals 14 residues. CDR1 and CDR2 from the germline V gene are LNHDA and SQIVND (reference sequence). The ends were cut back, 5 bases at V and 4 bases at J, with 14 bases in the middle. In nucleotides, the CDR3 is TGTGCCAGTAGTGTAAGGAGGGAACCCACTGAAGCTTTCTTT. Its translation: CASSVRREPTEAFF.

This chain uses TRBV27 with TRBJ2-5; tentative D call: TRBD1 (5 bases). The J call is in doubt because the DNA end fits TRBJ2-7 better. CDR1 and CDR2 (germline): MNHEY, SMNVEV (reference sequence). The CDR3 covers 14 residues. The CDR3 sequence: CASSLSGHPHEQYF. DNA of the CDR3: TGTGCCAGCAGTTTATCGGGGCACCCCCACGAGCAGTACTTC.